This TCR beta chain comes out of a study of T-cell reconstitution after alpha-beta-depleted transplantation in children (dated by TCRdb to about 2016). Study-wide context: Using TCR repertoire profiling, the study followed T-cell immune reconstitution in a quantitative way in children after TCRalphabeta/CD19-depleted allogeneic hematopoietic cell transplantation. Study-wide conclusions, independent of this receptor: The apparently early recovery of alphabetaT-cell counts about two months after transplant reportedly depended on only several hundred rapidly expanded clones that came from non-depleted graft cells. The high TCRbeta diversity at day 60 in some patients was ascribed to recipient T cells and intrathymic progenitors that had survived conditioning. Over subsequent months, a decline in hyperexpanded clone frequencies was noted, and after one year, T-cell counts and TCRbeta diversity were mostly ascribed to newly produced T cells.

This clonotype has more than one count but fewer than ten. The antigen it recognizes is unknown. No much larger clone is present one base from it, and per-base qualities are unavailable. Library prep was done by PCR. The sequencing machine was an Illumina HiSeq 2500. TCR libraries were prepared with molecular barcoding, using unique molecular identifiers to normalize TCRbeta repertoire quantification. The public reads were run again by TCRdb, first through fastp at Q25 and then through MiXCR, and only productive beta chains were kept. All rows with the same CDR3 protein become a single entry with the most common DNA and genes. The sample profile shows hundreds of thousands of distinct CDR3 sequences; around 15% of them were found once. Roughly 27% of the sample goes to the ten largest clones. The treatment or condition label for this specimen denotes: allogeneic hematopoietic cell transplantation with graft depleted of TCRalphabeta T cells and CD19 B cells. The children who served as transplant recipients had been given grafts of TCRalphabeta/CD19-depleted allogeneic hematopoietic cells.

V was cut back by 6 bases and J by 3 bases, leaving a gap of 8 bases between them. The CDR3 goes from the cysteine to the phenylalanine over 12 residues. Left in the record is the CDR3 DNA by itself, 36 bases read in frame from the first base. The V and J segments used are TRBV12-3 or TRBV12-4 and TRBJ1-2; no D gene can be assigned with confidence. This specimen was PBMCs, mostly from graft donor cells, taken 360 days after TCRalphabeta/CD19-depleted stem cell transplant. The sequence came from a boy under two years old who had a stem cell transplant for Wiskott-Aldrich syndrome, so the T cells may come from the graft donor. The CDR3 reads as follows: CASSHLYYGYTF. At the DNA level, the sequence is TGTGCCAGCAGCCATCTCTACTATGGCTACACCTTC.